This TCR beta chain is from a study of early stage breast cancer tumors. About the study: Invasive lobular carcinomas made up about 30% of the 12 ER+/PR+/HER2- tumors.

Here immunoSEQ multiplex PCR was the method, and the copy in TCRdb shows in-frame clones only, minus some. The sample includes 4,500 or so clones, 55% to 70% seen only once; the top ten take 26%. There are a few counts of this clone. Sequencing was carried out using normal breast tissue next to the tumor. The TCR comes from a person in their sixties with breast cancer.

CDR3 residues: CASSQDYGTGGLALHF. In DNA form, the CDR3 reads TGTGCCAGCAGCCAAGATTACGGGACAGGGGGCCTGGCCCTCCACTTT. This chain connects TRBV4-2 to TRBJ1-6, with 12 bases identical to TRBD1. V shed 0 bases and J 14 bases; nucleotides not matched to a gene: 8. Germline values: CDR1 LGHNA, CDR2 YNFKEQ. The CDR3 spans 16 residues.